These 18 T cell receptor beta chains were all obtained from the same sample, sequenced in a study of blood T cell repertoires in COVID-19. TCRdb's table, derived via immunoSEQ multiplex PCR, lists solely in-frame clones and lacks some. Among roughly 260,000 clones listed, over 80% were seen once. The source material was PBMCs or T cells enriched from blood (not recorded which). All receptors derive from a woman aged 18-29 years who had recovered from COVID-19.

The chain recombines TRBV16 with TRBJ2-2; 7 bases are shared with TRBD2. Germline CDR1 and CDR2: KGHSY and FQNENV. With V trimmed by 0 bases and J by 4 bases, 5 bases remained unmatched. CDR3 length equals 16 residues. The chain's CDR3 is CASSQSSGGITGELFF. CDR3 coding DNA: TGTGCCAGCAGCCAATCATCCGGGGGGATCACCGGGGAGCTGTTTTTT.

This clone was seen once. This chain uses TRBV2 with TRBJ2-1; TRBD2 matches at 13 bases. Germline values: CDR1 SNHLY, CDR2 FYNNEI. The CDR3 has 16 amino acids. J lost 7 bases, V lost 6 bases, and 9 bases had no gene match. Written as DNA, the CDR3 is TGTGCCAGCAGAAAAAGGACTAGCGGGAGTTGGAATGAGCAGTTCTTC. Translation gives CASRKRTSGSWNEQFF.

In nucleotides, the CDR3 is TGTGCCAGCAGCTTCGGACAGAACAATCAGCCCCAGCATTTT. This translates into CASSFGQNNQPQHF. The chain links TRBV5-5 to TRBJ1-5; D perhaps matches TRBD1 (6 bases). V was pared by 2 bases and J by 3 bases, with 9 bases between. CDR1 and CDR2 (germline): SGHKS, YYEKEE (reference sequence). CDR3 length equals 14 residues.

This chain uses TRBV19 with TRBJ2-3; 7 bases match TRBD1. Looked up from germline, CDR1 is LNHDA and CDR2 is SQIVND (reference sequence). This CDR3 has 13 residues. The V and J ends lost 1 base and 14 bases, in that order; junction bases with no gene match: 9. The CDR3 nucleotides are TGTGCCAGTAGTATAGCCCCGACAGGGAGTCCGTATTTT. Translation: CASSIAPTGSPYF. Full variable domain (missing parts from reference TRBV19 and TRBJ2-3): DGGITQSPKYLFRKEGQNVTLSCEQNLNHDAMYWYRQDPGQGLRLIYYSQIVNDFQKGDIAEGYSVSREKKESFPLTVTSAQKNPTAFYLCASSIAPTGSPYFGPGTRLTVL.

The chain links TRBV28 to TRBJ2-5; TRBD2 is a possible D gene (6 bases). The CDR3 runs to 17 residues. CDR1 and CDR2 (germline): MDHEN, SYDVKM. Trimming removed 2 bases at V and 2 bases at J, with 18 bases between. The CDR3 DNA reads TGTGCCAGCAGTTTAAAGGACAACTGGCGGGGTCAAGAGACCCAGTACTTC. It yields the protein CASSLKDNWRGQETQYF.

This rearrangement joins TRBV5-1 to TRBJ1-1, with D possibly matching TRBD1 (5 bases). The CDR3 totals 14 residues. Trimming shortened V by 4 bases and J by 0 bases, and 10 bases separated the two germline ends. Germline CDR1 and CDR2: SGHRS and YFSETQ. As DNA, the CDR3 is TGCGCCAGCAGCCAAAAGGGGCTGAACACTGAAGCTTTCTTT. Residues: CASSQKGLNTEAFF. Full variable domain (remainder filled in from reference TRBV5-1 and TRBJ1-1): KAGVTQTPRYLIKTRGQQVTLSCSPISGHRSVSWYQQTPGQGLQFLFEYFSETQRNKGNFPGRFSGRQFSNSRSEMNVSTLELGDSALYLCASSQKGLNTEAFFGQGTRLTVV.

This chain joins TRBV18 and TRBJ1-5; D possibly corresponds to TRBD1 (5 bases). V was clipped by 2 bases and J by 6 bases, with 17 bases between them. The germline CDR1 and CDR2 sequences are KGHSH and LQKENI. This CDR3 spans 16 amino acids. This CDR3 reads CASSPNPTGLGQPQHF. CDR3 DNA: TGTGCCAGCTCACCAAACCCTACAGGTTTAGGTCAGCCCCAGCATTTT.

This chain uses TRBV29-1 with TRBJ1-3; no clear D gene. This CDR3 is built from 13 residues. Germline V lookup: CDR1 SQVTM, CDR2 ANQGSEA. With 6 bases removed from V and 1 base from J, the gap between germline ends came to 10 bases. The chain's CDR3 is CSVRAGSGNTIYF. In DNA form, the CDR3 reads TGCAGCGTCCGCGCAGGATCTGGAAACACCATATATTTT.

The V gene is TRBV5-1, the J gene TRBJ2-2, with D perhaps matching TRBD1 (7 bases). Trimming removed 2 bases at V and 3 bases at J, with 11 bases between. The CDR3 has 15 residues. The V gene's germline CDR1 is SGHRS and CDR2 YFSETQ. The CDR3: CASSFTGEDTGELFF. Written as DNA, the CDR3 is TGCGCCAGCAGCTTTACAGGGGAGGACACCGGGGAGCTGTTTTTT.

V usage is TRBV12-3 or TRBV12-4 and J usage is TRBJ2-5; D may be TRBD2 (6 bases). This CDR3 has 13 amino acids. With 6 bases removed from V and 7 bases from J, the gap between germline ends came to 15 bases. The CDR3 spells CASRLPGDGTQYF. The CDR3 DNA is TGTGCCAGCAGGTTGCCGGGGGACGGGACCCAGTACTTC.

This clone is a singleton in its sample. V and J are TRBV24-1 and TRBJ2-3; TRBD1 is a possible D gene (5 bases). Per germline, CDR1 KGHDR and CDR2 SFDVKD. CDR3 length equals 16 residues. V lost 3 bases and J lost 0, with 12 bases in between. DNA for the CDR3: TGTGCCACCAGTGATCTGGGCAGACAGAGCACAGATACGCAGTATTTT. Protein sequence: CATSDLGRQSTDTQYF.

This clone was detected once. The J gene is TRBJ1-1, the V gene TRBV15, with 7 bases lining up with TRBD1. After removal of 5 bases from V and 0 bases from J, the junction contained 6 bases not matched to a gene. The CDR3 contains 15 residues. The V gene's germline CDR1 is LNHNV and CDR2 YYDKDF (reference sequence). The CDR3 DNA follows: TGTGCCACCAGCCGGGGACAGAACATGAACACTGAAGCTTTCTTT. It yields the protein CATSRGQNMNTEAFF. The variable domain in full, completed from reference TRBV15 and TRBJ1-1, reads DAMVIQNPRYQVTQFGKPVTLSCSQTLNHNVMYWYQQKSSQAPKLLFHYYDKDFNNEADTPDNFQSRRPNTSFCFLDIRSPGLGDTAMYLCATSRGQNMNTEAFFGQGTRLTVV.

Here the CDR3 reads CASSWRGHNTEAFF. CDR3 nucleotide sequence: TGCGCCAGCAGCTGGAGAGGCCACAACACTGAAGCTTTCTTT. This sequence joins TRBV5-1 and TRBJ1-1; D is ambiguous. The germline CDR1 and CDR2 sequences are SGHRS and YFSETQ. The CDR3 loop spans 14 amino acids. V lost 3 bases and J lost 2, with 11 bases in between.

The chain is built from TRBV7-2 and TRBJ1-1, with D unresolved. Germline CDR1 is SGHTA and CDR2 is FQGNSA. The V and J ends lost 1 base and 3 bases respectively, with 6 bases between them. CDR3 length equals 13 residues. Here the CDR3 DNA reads TGTGCCAGCAGCTTAGTTCCCGACACTGAAGCTTTCTTT. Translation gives CASSLVPDTEAFF. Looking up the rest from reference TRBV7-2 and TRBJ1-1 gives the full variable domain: GAGVSQSPSNKVTEKGKDVELRCDPISGHTALYWYRQSLGQGLEFLIYFQGNSAPDKSGLPSDRFSAERTGGSVSTLTIQRTQQEDSAVYLCASSLVPDTEAFFGQGTRLTVV.

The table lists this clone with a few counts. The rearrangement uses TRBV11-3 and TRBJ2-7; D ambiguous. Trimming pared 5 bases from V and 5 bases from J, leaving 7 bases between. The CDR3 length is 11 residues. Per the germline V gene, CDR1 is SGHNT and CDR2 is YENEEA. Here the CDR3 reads CASSGDHEQYF. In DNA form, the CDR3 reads TGTGCCAGCAGCGGAGACCACGAGCAGTACTTC. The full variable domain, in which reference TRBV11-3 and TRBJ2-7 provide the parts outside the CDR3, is EAGVVQSPRYKIIEKKQPVAFWCNPISGHNTLYWYLQNLGQGPELLIRYENEEAVDDSQLPKDRFSAERLKGVDSTLKIQPAELGDSAVYLCASSGDHEQYFGPGTRLTVT.

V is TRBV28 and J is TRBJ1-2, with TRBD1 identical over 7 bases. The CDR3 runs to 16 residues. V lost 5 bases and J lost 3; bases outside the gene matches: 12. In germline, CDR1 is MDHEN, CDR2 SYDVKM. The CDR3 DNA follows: TGTGCCAGCAGTCTCCCGGGACAGCCTTCTCACTATGGCTACACCTTC. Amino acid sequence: CASSLPGQPSHYGYTF.

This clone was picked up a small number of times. CDR3: CATSDPQDRYQPQHF. The CDR3 region has the DNA TGTGCCACCAGTGACCCACAGGACAGATATCAGCCCCAGCATTTT. The rearrangement uses TRBV24-1 and TRBJ1-5; the D gene is possibly TRBD1 (6 bases). This CDR3 contains 15 residues. Germline V CDR1 and CDR2: KGHDR, SFDVKD. V was trimmed by 4 bases and J by 5 bases, leaving 14 bases between them.

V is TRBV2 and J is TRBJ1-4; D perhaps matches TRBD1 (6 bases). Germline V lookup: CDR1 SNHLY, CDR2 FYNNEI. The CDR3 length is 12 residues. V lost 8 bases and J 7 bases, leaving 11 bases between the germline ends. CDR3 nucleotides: TGTGCCAGCCTACAGGGTGGTGAAAAACTGTTTTTT. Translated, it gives CASLQGGEKLFF.